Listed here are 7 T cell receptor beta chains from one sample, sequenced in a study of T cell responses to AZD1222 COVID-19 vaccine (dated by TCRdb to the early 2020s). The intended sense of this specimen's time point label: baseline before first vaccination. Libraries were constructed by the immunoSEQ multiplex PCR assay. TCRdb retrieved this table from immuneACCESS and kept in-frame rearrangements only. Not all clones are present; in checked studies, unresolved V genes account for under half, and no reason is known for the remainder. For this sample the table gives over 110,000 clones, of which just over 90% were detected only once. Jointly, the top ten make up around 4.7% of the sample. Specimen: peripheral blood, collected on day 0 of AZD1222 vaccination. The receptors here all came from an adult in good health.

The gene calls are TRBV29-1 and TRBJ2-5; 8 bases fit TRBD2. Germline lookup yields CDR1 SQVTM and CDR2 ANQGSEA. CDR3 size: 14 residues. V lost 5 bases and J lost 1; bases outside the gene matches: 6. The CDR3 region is CSVLSSGSQETQYF. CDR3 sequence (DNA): TGCAGCGTTTTATCAAGCGGGAGCCAAGAGACCCAGTACTTC.

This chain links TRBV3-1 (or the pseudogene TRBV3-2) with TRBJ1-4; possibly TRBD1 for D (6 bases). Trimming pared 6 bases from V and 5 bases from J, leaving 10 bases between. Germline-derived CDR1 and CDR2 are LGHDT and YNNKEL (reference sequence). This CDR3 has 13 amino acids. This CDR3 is CASRITGNEKLFF. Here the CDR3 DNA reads TGTGCCAGCAGAATAACAGGGAATGAAAAACTGTTTTTT.

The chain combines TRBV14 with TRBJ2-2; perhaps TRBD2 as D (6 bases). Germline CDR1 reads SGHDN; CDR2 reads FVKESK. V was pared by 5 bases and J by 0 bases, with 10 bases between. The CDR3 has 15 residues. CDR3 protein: CASSFGTPNTGELFF. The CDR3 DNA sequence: TGTGCCAGCAGCTTTGGGACTCCGAACACCGGGGAGCTGTTTTTT.

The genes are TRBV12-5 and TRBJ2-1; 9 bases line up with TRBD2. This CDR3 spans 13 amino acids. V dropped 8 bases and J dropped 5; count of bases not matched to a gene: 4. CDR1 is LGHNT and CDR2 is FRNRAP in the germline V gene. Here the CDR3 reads CASSGTSNNEQFF. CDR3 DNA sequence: TGTGCTAGTAGTGGGACTAGCAACAATGAGCAGTTCTTC.

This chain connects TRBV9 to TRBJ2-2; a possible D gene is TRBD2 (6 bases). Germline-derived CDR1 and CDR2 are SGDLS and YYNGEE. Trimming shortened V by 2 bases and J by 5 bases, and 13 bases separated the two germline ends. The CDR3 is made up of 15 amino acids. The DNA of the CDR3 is TGTGCCAGCAGCGTCGAACTAGCTGCGACCGGGGAGCTGTTTTTT. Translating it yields CASSVELAATGELFF.

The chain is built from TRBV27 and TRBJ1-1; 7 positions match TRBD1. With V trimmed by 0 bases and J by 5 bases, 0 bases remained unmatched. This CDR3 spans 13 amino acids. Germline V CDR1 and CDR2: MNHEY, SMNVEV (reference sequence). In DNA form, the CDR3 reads TGTGCCAGCAGTTTATCGACAGGGACTGAAGCTTTCTTT. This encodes CASSLSTGTEAFF.

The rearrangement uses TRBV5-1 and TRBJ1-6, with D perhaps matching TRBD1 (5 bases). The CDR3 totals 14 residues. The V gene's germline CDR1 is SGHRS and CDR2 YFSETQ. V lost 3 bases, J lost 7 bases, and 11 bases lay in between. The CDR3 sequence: CASSSGHENSPLHF. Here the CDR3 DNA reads TGCGCCAGCAGCTCCGGACACGAAAATTCACCCCTCCACTTT.